Listed below are T cell receptor beta chains from one sample, sequenced in a study of monozygotic twins with inflammatory bowel disease. Reprocessing the 5' RACE reads, TCRdb reports a single entry for every CDR3 protein and omits DNA. The table counts about 200,000 distinct CDR3 sequences; around 7.7% lies in the top ten. The sample comprised blood. These TCRs come from a human donor with ulcerative colitis or Crohn's disease, or a healthy co-twin of an affected twin (not recorded which). CDR3s include the opening cysteine and the closing phenylalanine or tryptophan.

J gene: TRBJ1-4
V gene: TRBV14
CDR3 protein: CASSQTGDTPLVKLFF

J gene: TRBJ2-7
V gene: TRBV7-2
CDR3 protein: CASSLTSSSYEQYF

J gene: TRBJ2-7
V gene: TRBV20-1
CDR3 protein: CSARDHPVGGGPLSYEQYF

J gene: TRBJ1-2
V gene: TRBV21-1
CDR3 protein: CASSSPGAYGYTF

J gene: TRBJ2-1
V gene: TRBV5-6
CDR3 protein: CSSSYRTGGSSYNEQFF

J gene: TRBJ2-7
V gene: TRBV6-2/TRBV6-3
CDR3 protein: CASSAAGSPSYEQYF

J gene: TRBJ2-1
V gene: TRBV19
CDR3 protein: CASKAGNYNEQFF

J gene: TRBJ1-5
V gene: TRBV10-3
CDR3 protein: CAISGTESQPQHF

J gene: TRBJ1-5
V gene: TRBV5-1
CDR3 protein: CASSLSLGQPQHF

J gene: TRBJ2-7
V gene: TRBV23-1
CDR3 protein: CASTDRASYEQYF

J gene: TRBJ2-1
V gene: TRBV5-1
CDR3 protein: CASSRDRNYNEQFF

J gene: TRBJ1-2
V gene: TRBV19
CDR3 protein: CASSMPGQGMYGYTF

J gene: TRBJ1-1
V gene: TRBV6-5
CDR3 protein: CATGGGGSLEAFF

J gene: TRBJ2-7
V gene: TRBV29-1
CDR3 protein: CSVITSGGRYEQYF

J gene: TRBJ2-2
V gene: TRBV30
CDR3 protein: CAWWDTGELFF

J gene: TRBJ1-5
V gene: TRBV27
CDR3 protein: CASRGQGNQPQHF

J gene: TRBJ2-3
V gene: TRBV5-1
CDR3 protein: CASSFDTPSTDTQYF

J gene: TRBJ2-2
V gene: TRBV7-9
CDR3 protein: CASSLTPGTGGTGELFF

J gene: TRBJ2-5
V gene: TRBV29-1
CDR3 protein: CSARREGALKTQYF

J gene: TRBJ2-7
V gene: TRBV4-1
CDR3 protein: CASSQVLANRMSPYEQYF

J gene: TRBJ2-2
V gene: TRBV4-3
CDR3 protein: CASSQDGTGPGELFF

J gene: TRBJ1-5
V gene: TRBV7-8
CDR3 protein: CASGSRDRVYSNQPQHF

J gene: TRBJ2-3
V gene: TRBV12-2
CDR3 protein: CASRFGGVADTQYF

J gene: TRBJ2-7
V gene: TRBV3-1
CDR3 protein: CASSQQGEQYF

J gene: TRBJ2-1
V gene: TRBV7-9
CDR3 protein: CASSRWGQGDYNEQFF

J gene: TRBJ1-2
V gene: TRBV7-9
CDR3 protein: CALGQLYYGYTF

J gene: TRBJ2-1
V gene: TRBV29-1
CDR3 protein: CSVVGGRVNNEQFF

J gene: TRBJ2-5
V gene: TRBV29-1
CDR3 protein: CSVEELSQETQYF

J gene: TRBJ1-1
V gene: TRBV6-1
CDR3 protein: CASSDRTLLNTEAFF

J gene: TRBJ2-7
V gene: TRBV4-3
CDR3 protein: CASSQIVAGGAYEQYF

J gene: TRBJ2-3
V gene: TRBV6-4
CDR3 protein: CASSATAYSTDTQYF

J gene: TRBJ2-1
V gene: TRBV7-2
CDR3 protein: CASSHRPGALGNEQFF

J gene: TRBJ1-1
V gene: TRBV20-1
CDR3 protein: CSARGDRPEAFF

J gene: TRBJ1-2
V gene: TRBV6-1
CDR3 protein: CASSRNRGIYGYTF

J gene: TRBJ1-3
V gene: TRBV3-1
CDR3 protein: CASSFSGGFGNTIYF

J gene: TRBJ2-5
V gene: TRBV7-9
CDR3 protein: CASSFGGQETQYF

J gene: TRBJ2-1
V gene: TRBV20-1
CDR3 protein: CSASAAGGSYNEQFF

J gene: TRBJ2-1
V gene: TRBV6-2/TRBV6-3
CDR3 protein: CASSPPTGFQFPYNEQFF

J gene: TRBJ2-5
V gene: TRBV12-3/TRBV12-4
CDR3 protein: CASSFQGPQEIQYF

J gene: TRBJ1-2
V gene: TRBV20-1
CDR3 protein: CSVMLNYGYTF

J gene: TRBJ2-6
V gene: TRBV10-3
CDR3 protein: CAIRRDRAGANVLTF

J gene: TRBJ2-4
V gene: TRBV28
CDR3 protein: CASSNRDTKNIQYF

J gene: TRBJ1-3
V gene: TRBV6-1
CDR3 protein: CASTDGTRSGNTIYF

J gene: TRBJ2-2
V gene: TRBV7-3
CDR3 protein: CASSLFSGELFF

J gene: TRBJ2-1
V gene: TRBV20-1
CDR3 protein: CSAGPVLSYNEQFF

J gene: TRBJ2-1
V gene: TRBV20-1
CDR3 protein: CSAREVAGSMKQFF

J gene: TRBJ1-3
V gene: TRBV7-3
CDR3 protein: CASSLTVGNTIYF

J gene: TRBJ1-5
V gene: TRBV25-1
CDR3 protein: CASRWDQGQGKPQHF

J gene: TRBJ2-1
V gene: TRBV12-3/TRBV12-4
CDR3 protein: CASSLFREEHEQFF

J gene: TRBJ2-7
V gene: TRBV20-1
CDR3 protein: CSANSGGPPYEQYF

J gene: TRBJ2-1
V gene: TRBV28
CDR3 protein: CASSLTGLADEQFF

J gene: TRBJ2-5
V gene: TRBV29-1
CDR3 protein: CSVVPSQETQYF